This T cell receptor beta chain was recovered during a study of graft-versus-host responses after intestinal transplantation. On the study more broadly: Every transplant recipient was induced with anti-thymocyte globulin, then maintained on tacrolimus and steroids for about three years. Study conclusions and caveats: Graft-versus-host to host-versus-graft clonal ratios in allografts were high in patients with graft-donor T cell macrochimerism. Investigators detected GvH clones in recipient marrow, with some emerging earlier in ileum or blood.

TCRdb's copy holds only in-frame clones and misses some; the assay was immunoSEQ multiplex PCR. The sample holds some 110,000 clones, about 90% seen once. This CDR3 has 18 amino acids. Germline V lookup: CDR1 KGHSH, CDR2 LQKENI. The V segment lost 4 bases and the J segment 5 bases; nucleotides outside the gene matches: 13. Regarding this clone: The antigen is not known.

The rearrangement links TRBV18 to TRBJ2-2, with 10 bases lining up with TRBD1. The clonotype comes from a human donor who received an intestinal transplant. Specimen: unstimulated CD4+ T cells sorted from spleen or lymph node cells, collected before intestinal transplant. Written as DNA, the CDR3 is TGTGCCAGCTCACGGACGGTGACAGGGGGCTTTGAGACCGGGGAGCTGTTTTTT. As protein: CASSRTVTGGFETGELFF.